These 18 T cell receptor beta chains were sequenced from one sample in a study of tumor-infiltrating lymphocytes in primary liver carcinoma. Constant-region priming of roughly 490 ng total RNA yielded TCR beta cDNA. Three-round nested multiplex PCR performed with slightly modified ARM-PCR produced the TCR beta libraries. Primers for the first two PCR rounds were TRBV1-TRBV30 forward primers and a C-beta reverse primer (about 11 cycles per round). Using its own MiXCR run on the multiplex PCR reads, TCRdb lists one record per CDR3 protein. The table has under 200,000 distinct CDR3 sequences, 65% seen once. Blood RNA was derived from unsorted whole blood, and germline DNA was extracted too. Sequencing was performed on peripheral blood. These receptors all come from a woman aged 55-75 years with primary liver carcinoma and hepatitis B virus infection.

There are many counts of this clonotype. The chain couples TRBV10-3 to TRBJ2-2, with 8 bases matching TRBD1. CDR3 length: 15 amino acids. Germline V gives CDR1 ENHRY, CDR2 SYGVKD. The J segment lost 5 bases and the V segment lost 3 bases, leaving 5 bases of the junction unmatched. CDR3 nucleotides: TGTGCCATCAGTGAAAGACAGGGGATTACCGGGGAGCTGTTTTTT. It is translated as CAISERQGITGELFF.

Concerning this clonotype: At one end the junction does not follow the germline gene, possibly because of a read error. V usage is TRBV6-1 and J usage is TRBJ2-4, with TRBD2 matching over 9 bases. In germline, CDR1 is MNHNS, CDR2 SASEGT. The CDR3 has 19 amino acids. Here the CDR3 reads CVSSEEASGRISDKNIQYF. The CDR3 DNA reads TGTGTCAGCAGTGAAGAGGCAAGCGGGAGGATTAGCGACAAAAACATTCAGTACTTC.

Only one count was recorded for this clonotype. As the CDR3 is not closed by the conserved phenylalanine or tryptophan, this likely results from a read error. The limits of the CDR3 on the DNA are not certain, so only TCRdb's listed CDR3 is given. The chain couples TRBV11-2 to TRBJ2-1; the listed D gene, TRBD2, was not tested against the DNA. Germline V gives CDR1 SGHAT, CDR2 FQNNGV. The CDR3 has 14 residues if both end residues are counted. The CDR3 reads CASSLSGTSVEQFS.

Details on this clonotype: This may stem from a read error, because a much larger clone lies one nucleotide away. This chain connects TRBV12-3 or TRBV12-4 to TRBJ2-4; 10 bases agree with TRBD2. The length of the CDR3 is 15 residues. V was clipped by 6 bases and J by 1 base; unmatched bases: 3. Here the CDR3 reads CASSISGRAKNIQYF. The DNA of the CDR3 is TGTGCCAGCAGCATTAGCGGGAGGGCCAAAAACATTCAGTACTTC.

Concerning this clonotype: A read error is possible here, since a much larger clone lies one base away. The V gene is TRBV10-3, the J gene TRBJ2-4; 7 bases are shared with TRBD2. This CDR3 region has 15 residues. V lost 2 bases, J lost 11 bases, and 12 bases stayed unmatched. Looked up from germline, CDR1 is ENHRY and CDR2 is SYGVKD. CDR3 in amino acids: CAISETRGRAGVQYF. The CDR3 DNA reads TGTGCCATCAGTGAGACTAGAGGGAGGGCCGGCGTTCAGTACTTC.

Remarks on this clonotype: Since a much larger clone is just one base distant, this may be a read error. The V and J genes are TRBV5-5 and TRBJ1-2, with D unresolved. CDR3 length: 14 amino acids. V gave up 1 base and J gave up 2 bases, with 9 bases separating them. The germline V gene encodes CDR1 SGHKS and CDR2 YYEKEE (reference sequence). The CDR3 region has the DNA TGTGCCAGCAGCTTGCTATACAAGAACTATGGCTACACCTTC. Amino acid sequence: CASSLLYKNYGYTF.

To note about this clonotype: Mismatch with germline at one junction end may stem from a read error. The V gene is TRBV12-3 or TRBV12-4, the J gene TRBJ1-1, with D possibly matching TRBD1 (5 bases). The CDR3 contains 13 residues. The CDR3 DNA reads TGTGCAAGCACTCTAGCCACTGGGACGAAAGCTTTCTTT. Translation: CASTLATGTKAFF.

With regard to this clonotype: This is likely a read error, given that the CDR3 carries no conserved phenylalanine or tryptophan at its end. The chain joins TRBV5-4 to TRBJ2-1; D might be TRBD2 (6 bases). Per the germline V gene, CDR1 is SGHNT and CDR2 is YYREEE (reference sequence). CDR3 size: 15 residues. V was shortened by 10 bases and J by 9 bases, with 26 bases between the two germline ends. The CDR3 protein is CAGTWDRGAPSEQFS. CDR3 bases: TGTGCCGGGACTTGGGATAGGGGCGCGCCTTCTGAGCAGTTCTCC.

This chain links TRBV11-2 with TRBJ2-1; D gene unclear. This CDR3 is 16 amino acids long. The V gene lost 2 bases and the J gene lost 3 bases, with 14 bases spanning the gap. Germline V gene data show CDR1 as SGHAT and CDR2 as FQNNGV. Here the CDR3 DNA reads TGTGCCAGCAGCTTAAGGAGAACTCTGAGCTACAATGAGCAGTTCTTC. Translation gives CASSLRRTLSYNEQFF.

As regards this clonotype: Because it lacks the conserved phenylalanine or tryptophan at the end, this CDR3 is likely a read error. The chain carries TRBV11-3 and TRBJ2-7; 7 bases match TRBD1. Germline CDR1 reads SGHNT; CDR2 reads YENEEA. CDR3 length: 16 residues. V was pared by 5 bases and J by 6 bases, with 16 bases of the junction left unmatched. CDR3: CASSPGQRLLDFEQYY. In DNA form, the CDR3 reads TGTGCCAGCAGCCCGGGACAGAGACTCTTGGACTTCGAGCAGTACTAC.

As regards this clonotype: A much larger clone differs from this one at a single base, so this may be a read error. Here the CDR3 DNA reads TGTGCCAGCGGCCAGTCAGGGATTGGCAATGAGCAGTTCTTC. This codes for CASGQSGIGNEQFF. J is TRBJ2-1 and V is TRBV4-2; D may be TRBD1 (5 bases). The CDR3 spans 14 residues. Germline lookup yields CDR1 LGHNA and CDR2 YNFKEQ.

A word on this clonotype: Possible read error: a much larger clone is one base away. Since the CDR3 does not end with the conserved phenylalanine or tryptophan, this likely comes from a read error. This chain links TRBV5-1 with TRBJ2-7; D uncertain. CDR3 length: 13 residues. The ends were cut back, 0 bases at V and 1 base at J, with 5 bases in the middle. CDR1 is SGHRS, CDR2 YFSETQ, per germline. The CDR3 sequence: CASSLAASYEQYI. The CDR3 bases are TGCGCCAGCAGCTTGGCGGCTTCCTACGAGCAGTACATC.

This clonotype was observed many times. V is TRBV6-1 and J is TRBJ2-3; D unresolved. Per the germline V gene, CDR1 is MNHNS and CDR2 is SASEGT. Trimming removed 7 bases at V and 2 bases at J, with 10 bases between. The CDR3 has 13 amino acids. CDR3 protein: CASTARYTDTQYF. CDR3 coding DNA: TGTGCCAGCACGGCGAGGTACACAGATACGCAGTATTTT.

Comments on this clonotype: A much larger clonotype is one base distant, so this may be a read error. The chain carries TRBV18 and TRBJ2-3, with TRBD1 as a possible D gene (6 bases). CDR3 size: 13 residues. CDR1 and CDR2 (germline): KGHSH, LQKENI. The CDR3 nucleotides are TGTGCCAGCTCCGTTGGGGGCACAGGTACGCAGTATTTT. Translating gives CASSVGGTGTQYF. Full variable domain (outside the CDR3, taken from reference TRBV18 and TRBJ2-3): NAGVMQNPRHLVRRRGQEARLRCSPMKGHSHVYWYRQLPEEGLKFMVYLQKENIIDESGMPKERFSAEFPKEGPSILRIQQVVRGDSAAYFCASSVGGTGTQYFGPGTRLTVL.

In this sample, this clonotype turned up a few times. This sequence joins TRBV10-1 and TRBJ2-5; 7 positions match TRBD1. There are 15 residues in the CDR3. Losses at the gene ends were 6 bases for V and 4 bases for J; bases not matched to a gene: 11. Germline V gene sequence: CDR1 WNHNN, CDR2 SYGVQD (reference sequence). CDR3 DNA: TGCGCCAGCAGGTATACCGGGACAGACGGAGAGACCCAGTACTTC. It yields the protein CASRYTGTDGETQYF.

On this clonotype: An end of the junction differs from the germline gene, which may be a read error. This chain uses TRBV11-2 with TRBJ2-7; possibly TRBD2 for D (5 bases). From germline, CDR1 is SGHAT and CDR2 FQNNGV. The CDR3 runs to 13 residues. The CDR3 DNA reads TGTGCCAGCAGCTTAGACCGGAGGTACGAGCGGTACTTT. Its translation is CASSLDRRYERYF. The variable domain in full, completed from reference TRBV11-2 and TRBJ2-7, reads EAGVAQSPRYKIIEKRQSVAFWCNPISGHATLYWYQQILGQGPKLLIQFQNNGVVDDSQLPKDRFSAERLKGVDSTLKIQPAKLEDSAVYLCASSLDRRYERYFGPGTRLTVT.

On this clonotype itself: At one end, the junction sequence differs from germline, possibly due to a read error. This chain uses TRBV11-3 with TRBJ2-1; 8 bases fit TRBD1. The CDR3 is 17 residues long. The germline CDR1 and CDR2 sequences are SGHNT and YENEEA. As DNA, the CDR3 is TGTGCCAGCACCTTAGAATGGGGACAGGTGTCCCTCAATGAGCAGTTCTTC. It is translated as CASTLEWGQVSLNEQFF.

A few counts support this clonotype. One end of the junction varies from germline; a read error may be responsible. This rearrangement joins TRBV5-5 to TRBJ2-7, with D perhaps matching TRBD2 (6 bases). Germline CDR1 and CDR2: SGHKS and YYEKEE (reference sequence). CDR3 length: 14 residues. The CDR3 DNA follows: TGTACCAGCAGCTTGAGGAGGGACCTATACGAGCAGTACTTC. Translating it yields CTSSLRRDLYEQYF.